Each of the 9 T cell receptor beta chains below was sequenced from the same sample in a study of blood T cell repertoires in COVID-19. Profiling relied on immunoSEQ multiplex PCR, and the TCRdb table lists in-frame clones only, not all of them. Here the sample spans about 97,000 clones, more than 75% being singletons. The sample was peripheral blood. All receptors derive from a human donor in a cohort sampled during active COVID-19.

The J gene is TRBJ2-7, the V gene TRBV7-2, with 10 bases identical to TRBD2. V lost 0 bases to trimming and J lost 4 bases; unmatched junction nucleotides: 3. The CDR3 consists of 15 residues. Germline loops: CDR1 SGHTA, CDR2 FQGNSA. DNA of the CDR3: TGTGCCAGCAGCTTAGCTAGCGGGAGGTCTTACGAGCAGTACTTC. Residues: CASSLASGRSYEQYF.

This chain joins TRBV7-9 and TRBJ1-1, with D perhaps TRBD1 (5 bases). Trimming left V 2 bases short and J 0 bases short, with 10 bases between. The CDR3 is 15 residues long. CDR1 is SEHNR and CDR2 is FQNEAQ in the germline V gene (reference sequence). The CDR3 reads CASSLMDTMNTEAFF. CDR3 in DNA: TGTGCCAGCAGCTTAATGGACACCATGAACACTGAAGCTTTCTTT.

The chain joins TRBV18 to TRBJ2-3; D remains ambiguous. The V gene's germline CDR1 is KGHSH and CDR2 LQKENI. V lost 6 bases, J lost 6 bases, and 13 bases lay in between. This CDR3 contains 13 residues. The CDR3 region is CASSFSGSDTQYF. For the CDR3, the DNA is TGTGCCAGCTCCTTCAGTGGTTCCGATACGCAGTATTTT.

This sequence joins TRBV4-1 and TRBJ2-1, with 10 bases identical to TRBD1. Losses at the gene ends were 0 bases for V and 7 bases for J; bases not matched to a gene: 9. CDR1 MGHRA and CDR2 YSYEKL come from the germline V gene. The CDR3 is 17 amino acids. The CDR3 region is CASSQDRGTGAKNEQFF. CDR3 nucleotide sequence: TGCGCCAGCAGCCAAGATAGGGGGACAGGGGCCAAAAATGAGCAGTTCTTC.

The sample holds a few counts of this clone. This chain links TRBV9 with TRBJ1-6; D not certain. This CDR3 is built from 15 residues. Germline V gene lookup returns CDR1 SGDLS and CDR2 YYNGEE. With 4 bases removed from V and 6 bases from J, the gap between germline ends came to 14 bases. CDR3 sequence (DNA): TGTGCCAGCAGCCCCCTGGGCATAGGTAATTCACCCCTCCACTTT. Protein: CASSPLGIGNSPLHF.

The chain is built from TRBV6-6 and TRBJ1-2; 10 bases map to TRBD1. The CDR3 has 16 amino acids. Germline trimming cut 0 bases from V and 8 bases from J; bases unmatched to any gene: 9. CDR1 is MNHNY, CDR2 SVGAGI, per germline (reference sequence). CDR3 protein: CASSYSRDRGFRGYTF. The CDR3 DNA is TGTGCCAGCAGTTACTCGCGGGACAGGGGCTTCAGGGGCTACACCTTC.

Here the CDR3 reads CASSYSTRAYGYTF. Here the CDR3 DNA reads TGTGCCAGCAGTTACTCTACCAGGGCCTATGGCTACACCTTC. This rearrangement joins TRBV6-2 or TRBV6-3 to TRBJ1-2; the D gene is possibly TRBD1 (5 bases). The CDR3 has 14 residues. V was shortened by 0 bases and J by 4 bases, with 9 bases between the two germline ends. Germline V CDR1 and CDR2: MNHEY, SVGEGT.

This clone has only a few counts. The chain has TRBV5-1 and TRBJ2-5, with a tentative D call TRBD2 (6 bases). The CDR3 has 15 residues. V lost 1 base and J 7 bases, leaving 17 bases between the germline ends. In germline, CDR1 is SGHRS, CDR2 YFSETQ. This CDR3 is CASSLNVGTRGTQYF. CDR3 nucleotide sequence: TGCGCCAGCAGCTTGAACGTTGGGACTCGCGGGACCCAGTACTTC.

The V call is TRBV19, the J call TRBJ1-4; D gene uncertain. CDR1 is LNHDA, CDR2 SQIVND, per germline (reference sequence). The CDR3 spans 15 residues. V gave up 2 bases and J gave up 6 bases, with 13 bases separating them. CDR3 bases: TGTGCCAGTAGTATATCGGGGAGATCGGATGAAAAACTGTTTTTT. It is translated as CASSISGRSDEKLFF.